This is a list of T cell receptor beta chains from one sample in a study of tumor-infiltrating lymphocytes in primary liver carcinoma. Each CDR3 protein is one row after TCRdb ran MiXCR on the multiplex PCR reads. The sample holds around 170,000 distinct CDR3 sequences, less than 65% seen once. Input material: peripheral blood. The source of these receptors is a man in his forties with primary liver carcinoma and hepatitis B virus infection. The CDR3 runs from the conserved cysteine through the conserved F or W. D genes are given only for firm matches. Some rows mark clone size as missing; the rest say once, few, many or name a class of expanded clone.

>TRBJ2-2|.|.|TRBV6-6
CASSHRATGELFF
TGTGCCAGCAGTCACCGAGCAACCGGGGAGCTGTTTTTT
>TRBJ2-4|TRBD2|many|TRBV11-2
CATREGDTPSGSTLNIQYF
TGTGCCACCCGAGAGGGAGACACTCCTAGCGGGAGTACTTTAAACATTCAGTACTTC
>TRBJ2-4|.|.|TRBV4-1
CASSQVGWLRGKNIQYF
TGCGCCAGCAGCCAAGTGGGCTGGCTACGGGGCAAAAACATTCAGTACTTC
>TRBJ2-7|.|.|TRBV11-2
CTSSPTLLSNSNEQYF
TGTACCAGCAGCCCGACGTTACTGTCAAACTCCAACGAGCAGTACTTC
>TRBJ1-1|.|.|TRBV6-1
CASSEARGATEAFF
TGTGCCAGCAGTGAGGCCAGGGGCGCTACTGAAGCTTTCTTT
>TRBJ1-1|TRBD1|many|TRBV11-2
CASSPEGGTGGLNTEAFF
TGTGCCAGCAGCCCAGAGGGGGGGACAGGGGGCCTGAACACTGAAGCTTTCTTT
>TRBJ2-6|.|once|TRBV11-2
CVSGSWKGRSGANVLTF
TGTGTCAGCGGCTCCTGGAAGGGGCGCAGTGGGGCCAACGTCCTAACTTTC
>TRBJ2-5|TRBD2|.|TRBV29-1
CSVEQRLAGVETQYF
TGCAGCGTTGAACAGAGACTAGCGGGAGTAGAGACCCAGTACTTC
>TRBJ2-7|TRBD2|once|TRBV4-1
CASNQGSARGAYEQYF
TGCGCCAGCAACCAAGGGTCCGCGCGGGGGGCCTACGAACAGTACTTC
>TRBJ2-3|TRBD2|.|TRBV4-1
CANSRFSGGTDTQYF
TGCGCCAACAGCCGATTTAGCGGGGGCACAGATACGCAGTATTTT
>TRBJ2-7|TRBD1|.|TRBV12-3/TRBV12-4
CASSLKQERGPYEQYF
TGTGCCAGCAGTCTAAAACAGGAGAGGGGGCCCTACGAGCAGTACTTC
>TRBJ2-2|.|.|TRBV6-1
CASFRDGVLFF
TGTGCCAGCTTCCGGGATGGGGTGCTGTTTTTT
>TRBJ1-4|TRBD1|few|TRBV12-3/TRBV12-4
CASSLAGTGSEKLFF
TGTGCCAGCAGTTTAGCTGGGACAGGGTCGGAAAAACTGTTTTTT
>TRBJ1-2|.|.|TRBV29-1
CSVEDRQGKRGYTF
TGCAGCGTTGAAGATCGGCAGGGGAAGCGCGGCTACACGTTC
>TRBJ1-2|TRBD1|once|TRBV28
CASSLGRGHGYTF
TGTGCCAGCTCGTTGGGCAGGGGGCATGGCTACACCTTC
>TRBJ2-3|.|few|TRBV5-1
CASSSRQTDTQYF
TGCGCCAGCAGCTCCCGGCAGACAGATACGCAGTATTTT
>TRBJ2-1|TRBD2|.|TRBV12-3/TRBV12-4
CASSLWGGSLNEQFF
TGTGCCAGCTCACTTTGGGGCGGGAGCTTAAATGAGCAGTTCTTC
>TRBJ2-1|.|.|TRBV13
CASSSTLVALSYNEQFF
TGTGCCAGCAGCTCCACCCTAGTGGCCCTCTCCTACAATGAGCAGTTCTTC
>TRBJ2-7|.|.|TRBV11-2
CASNLGWQGPEQYF
TGTGCCAGCAACTTAGGTTGGCAGGGACCCGAGCAGTACTTC
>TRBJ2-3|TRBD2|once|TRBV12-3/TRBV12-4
CASSPRSTSPSTDTQYF
TGTGCCAGCAGTCCCCGTTCGACTAGCCCTAGCACAGATACGCAGTATTTT
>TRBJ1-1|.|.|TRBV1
CTSSRRTGQTEAFF
TGCACCAGCAGCCGCAGGACAGGTCAAACTGAAGCTTTCTTT
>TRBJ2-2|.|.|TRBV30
CAWSRRTGELFF
TGTGCCTGGAGCCGACGGACCGGGGAGCTGTTTTTT
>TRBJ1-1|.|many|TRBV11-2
CASSPGTGTEAFF
TGTGCCAGCAGCCCTGGGACGGGCACTGAAGCTTTCTTT
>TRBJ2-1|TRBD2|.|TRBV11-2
CASSLSGRADNEQFF
TGTGCCAGCAGCCTCAGCGGGAGGGCGGACAATGAGCAGTTCTTC
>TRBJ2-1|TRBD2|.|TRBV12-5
CASCLQFPQPSGTSGRANEQFF
TGTGCTAGTTGTTTGCAGTTTCCACAACCCTCCGGGACTAGCGGGAGGGCCAATGAGCAGTTCTTC
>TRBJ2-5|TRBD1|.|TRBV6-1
CASREGQGGETQYF
TGTGCCAGCAGGGAGGGACAGGGGGGAGAGACCCAGTACTTC
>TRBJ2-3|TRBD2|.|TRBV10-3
CAISAGTSDTDTQYF
TGTGCCATCAGCGCCGGTACTAGCGACACAGATACGCAGTATTTT
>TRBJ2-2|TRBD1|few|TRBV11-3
CASSLELTGETLGGPTGELFF
TGTGCCAGCAGCTTAGAACTGACAGGGGAGACGTTGGGGGGCCCCACCGGGGAGCTGTTTTTT
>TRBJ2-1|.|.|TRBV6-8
CASPARLKGNEQFF
TGTGCCTCCCCGGCCAGGCTCAAGGGAAACGAGCAGTTCTTC
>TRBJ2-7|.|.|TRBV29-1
CGVGTTSATPYEQYF
TGCGGCGTTGGAACTACCTCCGCGACTCCTTACGAGCAGTACTTC
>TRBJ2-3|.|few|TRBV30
CAQLYSTDTQYF
TGTGCCCAGTTGTACAGCACAGATACGCAGTATTTT
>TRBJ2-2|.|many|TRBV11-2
CASSPWTGGGEPFF
TGTGCCAGCAGCCCCTGGACGGGCGGCGGGGAGCCGTTTTTT
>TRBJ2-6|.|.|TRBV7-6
CASSLGQASGANVLTF
TGTGCCAGCAGCCTCGGGCAGGCGTCTGGGGCCAACGTCCTGACTTTC
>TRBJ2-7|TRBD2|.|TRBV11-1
CTSSLAGPYEQYF
TGTACCAGTAGCTTAGCGGGGCCCTACGAGCAGTACTTC
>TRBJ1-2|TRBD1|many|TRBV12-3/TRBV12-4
CASSRTGGLGYTF
TGTGCCAGCAGTAGGACAGGGGGCCTGGGCTACACCTTC
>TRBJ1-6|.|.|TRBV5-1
CASSLVGEPGSSPLHF
TGCGCCAGCAGCTTGGTGGGGGAGCCGGGGAGTTCACCCCTCCACTTT
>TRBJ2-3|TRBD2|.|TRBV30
CAWNGGSADTQYF
TGTGCCTGGAATGGCGGGAGCGCAGATACGCAGTATTTT
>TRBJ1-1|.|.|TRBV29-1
CSVAQLSTEAFF
TGCAGCGTTGCCCAGTTGAGCACTGAAGCTTTCTTT
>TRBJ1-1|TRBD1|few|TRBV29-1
CSVVQGIGAEAFF
TGCAGCGTTGTACAGGGGATCGGGGCTGAAGCTTTCTTT
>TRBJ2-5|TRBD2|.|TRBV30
CAWSPGLAGYQETQYF
TGTGCCTGGAGTCCAGGACTAGCGGGATACCAAGAGACCCAGTACTTC
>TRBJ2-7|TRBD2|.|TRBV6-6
CASSSAGLIPIEQYF
TGTGCCAGCAGTTCAGCGGGACTGATCCCCATCGAGCAGTACTTC
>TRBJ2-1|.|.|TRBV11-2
CASSLESGYNDQFF
TGTGCCAGCAGCTTAGAATCGGGGTACAATGACCAGTTCTTC
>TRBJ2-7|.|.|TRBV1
CTSSQTGTSGRSPYEQYF
TGCACCAGCAGCCAAACCGGGACTAGCGGGAGAAGCCCCTACGAGCAGTACTTC
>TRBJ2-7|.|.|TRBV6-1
CASRAGPYEQYF
TGTGCCAGCAGAGCAGGTCCCTACGAGCAGTACTTC
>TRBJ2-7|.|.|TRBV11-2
CASSLGPGVGYYEQYF
TGTGCCAGCAGCTTAGGACCGGGGGTGGGATACTACGAGCAGTACTTC
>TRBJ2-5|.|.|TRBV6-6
CASSYSKETQYF
TGTGCCAGCAGTTACTCAAAAGAGACCCAGTACTTC
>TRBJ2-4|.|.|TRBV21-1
CVKGLAVMVKNIQYF
TGTGTCAAAGGGCTAGCGGTGATGGTCAAAAACATTCAGTACTTC
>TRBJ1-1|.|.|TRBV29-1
CSVETLADFGGYTEAFF
TGCAGCGTTGAGACCCTCGCTGATTTTGGGGGCTACACTGAAGCTTTCTTT
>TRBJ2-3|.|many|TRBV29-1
CSADTDTQYF
TGCAGCGCAGACACAGATACGCAGTATTTT
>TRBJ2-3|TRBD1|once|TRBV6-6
CASRVPGQGGSTQYF
TGTGCCAGCAGGGTCCCCGGACAGGGAGGTAGTACGCAGTATTTT
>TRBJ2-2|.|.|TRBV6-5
CASTGTNANTGELFF
TGTGCCAGTACCGGGACAAATGCGAACACCGGGGAGCTGTTTTTT
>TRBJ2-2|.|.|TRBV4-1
CDSSQESPPTGEVFF
TGCGACAGCAGCCAAGAAAGTCCTCCCACCGGGGAGGTGTTTTTT
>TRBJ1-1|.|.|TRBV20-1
CSAYDYTEAFF
TGCAGTGCTTACGATTACACTGAAGCTTTCTTT